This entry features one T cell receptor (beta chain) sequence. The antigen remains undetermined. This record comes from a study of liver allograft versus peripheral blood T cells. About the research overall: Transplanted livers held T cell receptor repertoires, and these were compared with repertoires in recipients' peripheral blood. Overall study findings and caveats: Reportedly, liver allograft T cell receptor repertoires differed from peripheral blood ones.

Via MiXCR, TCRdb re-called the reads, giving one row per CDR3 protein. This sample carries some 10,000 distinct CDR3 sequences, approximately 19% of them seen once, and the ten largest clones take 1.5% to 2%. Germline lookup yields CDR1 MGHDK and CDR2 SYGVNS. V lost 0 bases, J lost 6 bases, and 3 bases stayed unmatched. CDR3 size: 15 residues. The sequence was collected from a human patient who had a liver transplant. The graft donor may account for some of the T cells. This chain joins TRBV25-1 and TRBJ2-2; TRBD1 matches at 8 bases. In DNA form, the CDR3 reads TGTGCCAGCAGTGAATACGTACAGGGGGCCGGGGAGCTGTTTTTT. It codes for CASSEYVQGAGELFF. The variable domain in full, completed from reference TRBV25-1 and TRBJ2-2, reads EADIYQTPRYLVIGTGKKITLECSQTMGHDKMYWYQQDPGMELHLIHYSYGVNSTEKGDLSSESTVSRIRTEHFPLTLESARPSHTSQYLCASSEYVQGAGELFFGEGSRLTVL.